This T cell receptor (beta chain) was identified in a study of T-cell memory formation after mild COVID-19. V was trimmed by 2 bases and J by 0 bases, leaving 5 bases between them. This CDR3 has 14 amino acids. Germline CDR1 reads ENHRY; CDR2 reads SYGVKD. Each CDR3 protein is one row after TCRdb ran MiXCR on the 5' RACE reads. The sample records 450,000 to 650,000 distinct CDR3 sequences, about a fifth being singletons. This sequence was found in an adult woman who had mild COVID-19 (a few samples of this study predate the infection). Cell type and time point are not known. The material sequenced was PBMCs or a T cell subset sorted from them (not recorded which). J is TRBJ1-5 and V is TRBV10-3, with D unresolved. The CDR3 protein is CAISETSSNQPQHF. Here the CDR3 DNA reads TGTGCCATCAGTGAGACAAGTAGCAATCAGCCCCAGCATTTT.